The 20 T cell receptor beta chains in this list originate from one sample, sequenced in a study of blood T cells in healthy people across ages. Sample-barcoded 5' priming and a J-beta primer mix drove a second PCR of roughly 7 to 11 cycles. TCRdb reprocessed the 5' RACE reads with MiXCR, giving one entry per CDR3 protein. The sample lists fewer than 1.5 million distinct CDR3 sequences, approximately 38% occurring once. Sequencing was performed on blood. All receptors come from a woman aged 18-29 years in good health.

The rearrangement links TRBV3-1 to TRBJ1-5; the D gene is possibly TRBD1 (5 bases). This CDR3 region has 15 residues. Trimming pared 4 bases from V and 6 bases from J, leaving 16 bases between. CDR1 and CDR2 (germline): LGHDT, YNNKEL (reference sequence). The CDR3 DNA follows: TGTGCCAGCAGCCTCATGGGGGGGGTCCCTCAGCCCCAGCATTTT. This sequence encodes CASSLMGGVPQPQHF.

This clonotype came up many times. The rearrangement joins TRBV5-1 to TRBJ2-4; D is uncertain. This CDR3 spans 14 amino acids. V dropped 0 bases and J dropped 7 bases, with 11 bases sitting between them. CDR1 and CDR2 from the germline V gene are SGHRS and YFSETQ. DNA of the CDR3: TGCGCCAGCAGCTTGGGGTCTGAGGATAACATTCAGTACTTC. Its translation is CASSLGSEDNIQYF.

Details on this clonotype: A much larger clone differs by one base, so this may be a read error. This chain uses TRBV29-1 with TRBJ2-7; D is unclear. V shed 7 bases and J shed 0 bases, with 13 bases lying between them. This CDR3 contains 13 residues. Germline values: CDR1 SQVTM, CDR2 ANQGSEA. The CDR3 DNA sequence: TGCAGCGCTGGGTCGGGTAGCTCCTACGAGCAGTACTTC. Protein: CSAGSGSSYEQYF.

This clonotype appeared a few times. This sequence joins TRBV6-1 and TRBJ1-5; D is possibly TRBD1 (5 bases). The CDR3 loop spans 13 amino acids. CDR1 is MNHNS and CDR2 is SASEGT in the germline V gene. Trimming removed 8 bases at V and 2 bases at J, with 10 bases between. CDR3 protein: CASWTIGNQPQHF. In DNA form, the CDR3 reads TGTGCCAGCTGGACAATCGGCAATCAGCCCCAGCATTTT.

This rearrangement joins TRBV20-1 to TRBJ2-7, with unresolved D. The ends were cut back, 0 bases at V and 0 bases at J, with 9 bases in the middle. Germline V gene lookup returns CDR1 DFQATT and CDR2 SNEGSKA (reference sequence). This CDR3 has 14 amino acids. The CDR3 spells CSARDPRSSYEQYF. Written as DNA, the CDR3 is TGCAGTGCTAGAGATCCCAGGAGCTCCTACGAGCAGTACTTC.

The V and J genes are TRBV7-2 and TRBJ1-1; weak D call: TRBD1 (5 bases). Between the trimmed V and J ends, which lost 5 bases and 1 base, there was a span of 8 bases. CDR1 and CDR2 (germline): SGHTA, FQGNSA. This CDR3 is built from 13 residues. CDR3 sequence: CASSGGRNTEAFF. The DNA of the CDR3 is TGTGCCAGCAGCGGGGGAAGGAACACTGAAGCTTTCTTT.

The gene calls are TRBV27 and TRBJ2-7; 8 bases align to TRBD1. Germline lookup yields CDR1 MNHEY and CDR2 SMNVEV (reference sequence). The CDR3 spans 15 residues. J gave up 1 base and V 2 bases, and 4 bases lay outside the gene matches. CDR3 DNA: TGTGCCAGCAGTTTAGTGGGACAGGTGTCCTACGAGCAGTACTTC. It specifies CASSLVGQVSYEQYF.

The V call is TRBV19, the J call TRBJ2-1, with TRBD2 matching over 11 bases. After removal of 3 bases from V and 8 bases from J, the junction contained 6 bases not matched to a gene. The CDR3 sequence is 15 residues long. CDR1 and CDR2 from the germline V gene are LNHDA and SQIVND (reference sequence). The CDR3 sequence is CASSMVTSGSHEQFF. In DNA form, the CDR3 reads TGTGCCAGTAGTATGGTAACTAGCGGGAGTCATGAGCAGTTCTTC.

The rearrangement joins TRBV5-6 to TRBJ2-3; TRBD1 or TRBD2 may be the D gene (6 bases each). The germline V and J ends were trimmed by 4 bases and 3 bases, with 18 bases remaining between them. Germline lookup yields CDR1 SGHDT and CDR2 YYEEEE. The CDR3 is 16 residues long. The chain's CDR3 is CASSQGTSLKTDTQYF. CDR3 nucleotides: TGTGCCAGCAGCCAGGGGACTTCACTCAAAACAGATACGCAGTATTTT.

This clonotype was detected only a few times. CDR3 sequence reads: CASGPAFNEQFF. The DNA for the CDR3 is TGTGCCAGCGGTCCAGCGTTCAATGAGCAGTTCTTC. The genes are TRBV2 and TRBJ2-1; D is ambiguous. Germline V lookup: CDR1 SNHLY, CDR2 FYNNEI. The CDR3 consists of 12 residues. The germline V and J ends were trimmed by 8 bases and 6 bases, with 11 bases remaining between them.

V and J are TRBV25-1 and TRBJ2-4, with D possibly being TRBD2 (5 bases). The DNA end lines up better with TRBJ2-5; the J call may be wrong. CDR1 MGHDK and CDR2 SYGVNS come from the germline V gene. This CDR3 region has 14 residues. The CDR3 DNA follows: TGTGCCAGCAGCAAACCCCAGCGGACAGAGACCCAGTACTTC. Its protein product is CASSKPQRTETQYF.

This chain's CDR3 is CASTPGDLNYNEQFF. As DNA, the CDR3 is TGTGCCAGCACTCCAGGCGACCTTAACTACAATGAGCAGTTCTTC. The J gene is TRBJ2-1, the V gene TRBV6-6; D uncertain. V dropped 7 bases and J dropped 3 bases, with 16 bases sitting between them. The V gene's germline CDR1 is MNHNY and CDR2 SVGAGI (reference sequence). CDR3 size: 15 residues.

For this clonotype: The junction does not match germline at one end; this may be a read error. The rearrangement uses TRBV7-2 and TRBJ1-2; 7 positions agree with TRBD1. This CDR3 contains 17 residues. Germline CDR1 and CDR2: SGHTA and FQGNSA. The CDR3 loop is CASSLVRVGGTDYGCTF. Here the CDR3 DNA reads TGTGCCAGCAGCTTAGTACGGGTGGGCGGGACAGACTATGGCTGCACCTTC.

This clonotype was recorded at least ten times. V is TRBV4-2 and J is TRBJ2-4; D is unresolved. V lost 0 bases, J lost 12 bases, and 12 bases lay in between. This CDR3 is built from 13 residues. CDR1 LGHNA and CDR2 YNFKEQ come from the germline V gene. Here the CDR3 reads CASSQDPRLPQYF. CDR3 DNA: TGTGCCAGCAGCCAAGATCCTAGGCTGCCTCAGTACTTC.

The gene calls are TRBV18 and TRBJ2-1, with a possible D match to TRBD2 (6 bases). V lost 6 bases and J 2 bases, leaving 14 bases between the germline ends. The germline gives CDR1 KGHSH, CDR2 LQKENI. The length of the CDR3 is 15 residues. The CDR3 DNA is TGTGCCAGCTCCCCCATGGAGGGCACCTACAATGAGCAGTTCTTC. Translation: CASSPMEGTYNEQFF.

The chain employs TRBV4-3 and TRBJ2-5; TRBD1 is a possible D gene (7 bases). The V and J ends lost 0 bases and 2 bases respectively, with 13 bases between them. This CDR3 is 16 amino acids long. Germline lookup yields CDR1 LGHNA and CDR2 YSLEER. The CDR3 nucleotides read TGCGCCAGCAGCCAAGAAGGGCCAGGGGGGCAAGAGACCCAGTACTTC. Translated: CASSQEGPGGQETQYF.

The chain uses TRBV20-1 and TRBJ2-5, with 7 bases lining up with TRBD2. The CDR3 has 14 amino acids. Germline V CDR1 and CDR2: DFQATT, SNEGSKA (reference sequence). V was pared by 3 bases and J by 0 bases, with 4 bases of the junction left unmatched. The chain's CDR3 is CSASWLADQETQYF. Written as DNA, the CDR3 is TGCAGTGCTAGCTGGCTAGCGGACCAAGAGACCCAGTACTTC.

The chain joins TRBV7-3 to TRBJ2-2; D gene unclear. This CDR3 is built from 16 residues. The germline V gene has CDR1 SGHTA and CDR2 FQGTGA. V dropped 7 bases and J dropped 0 bases, with 15 bases sitting between them. In DNA form, the CDR3 reads TGTGCCAGCACCCTCCGGGCCGGCGCGAACACCGGGGAGCTGTTTTTT. This translates into CASTLRAGANTGELFF.

V usage is TRBV12-3 or TRBV12-4 and J usage is TRBJ2-3; D unresolved. The V end was cut by 5 bases, the J end by 3 bases, with 12 bases between. This CDR3 is 14 amino acids long. The CDR3 region is CASSVKFGTDTQYF. CDR3 DNA: TGTGCCAGCAGTGTTAAGTTCGGGACAGATACGCAGTATTTT.

This clonotype was detected a few times. The CDR3 DNA sequence: TGCAGTGCTAGAGACGACCGCCGGGGACTAGCGGGAGGGCCTTTTATGTACAATGAGCAGTTCTTC. This encodes CSARDDRRGLAGGPFMYNEQFF. The chain uses TRBV20-1 and TRBJ2-1, with 16 bases that match TRBD2. V gave up 0 bases and J gave up 4 bases; unmatched junction bases: 18. This CDR3 region has 22 residues. Germline assignment: CDR1 DFQATT and CDR2 SNEGSKA (reference sequence).